The 10 T cell receptor beta chains presented below share a single source sample, sequenced in a study of cytomegalovirus exposure and HLA in healthy donors. PCR amplification relied on 60 Vbeta primers (plus 13 Jbeta primers). Sequencing was performed with immunoSEQ multiplex PCR; in TCRdb, only in-frame clones are kept and a portion is missing. The sample records approximately 110,000 clones, roughly 70% being singletons. Sequenced sample: PBMCs. Source of these receptors: a man in his forties or fifties in good health and CMV-seronegative.

This clone occurred many times. In the same sample, other DNA sequences code for this CDR3. This rearrangement joins TRBV11-1 to TRBJ2-7; 7 bases map to TRBD2. Germline trimming cut 5 bases from V and 4 bases from J; bases unmatched to any gene: 5. Germline-derived CDR1 and CDR2 are SGHAT and FQDESV (reference sequence). This CDR3 spans 13 amino acids. The CDR3 spells CASSPGLVYEQYF. The CDR3 nucleotides read TGTGCCAGCAGCCCAGGACTAGTTTACGAGCAGTACTTC.

This clone was recorded many times. V and J are TRBV6-4 and TRBJ2-3; possibly TRBD1 for D (7 bases). The CDR3 contains 16 residues. The V and J ends lost 0 bases and 1 base respectively, with 11 bases between them. Germline V CDR1 and CDR2: MRHNA, SNTAGT. The CDR3 sequence is CASSDSEGAGTDTQYF. CDR3 nucleotide sequence: TGTGCCAGCAGTGACTCGGAGGGGGCCGGCACAGATACGCAGTATTTT.

This rearrangement joins TRBV28 to TRBJ1-3; D uncertain. The CDR3 sequence is 14 residues long. Trimming shortened V by 5 bases and J by 7 bases, and 15 bases separated the two germline ends. Germline CDR1 and CDR2: MDHEN and SYDVKM. The chain's CDR3 is CASSRTVVGNTIYF. CDR3 DNA: TGTGCCAGCAGTCGTACAGTAGTAGGTAACACCATATATTTT.

V gene TRBV6-1 combines with J gene TRBJ2-1; D perhaps matches TRBD1 (5 bases). The V end was cut by 1 base, the J end by 5 bases, with 15 bases between. The CDR3 runs to 16 residues. The germline V gene encodes CDR1 MNHNS and CDR2 SASEGT. This chain's CDR3 is CASSEVGPSKNNEQFF. The DNA for the CDR3 is TGTGCCAGCAGTGAAGTGGGGCCCTCCAAGAACAATGAGCAGTTCTTC.

This CDR3 is CASTTGTGGGPGELFF. The DNA for the CDR3 is TGTGCCAGCACTACCGGGACAGGGGGCGGTCCCGGGGAGCTGTTTTTT. The chain links TRBV7-9 to TRBJ2-2; TRBD1 matches 12 bases. The CDR3 totals 16 residues. The V and J ends lost 7 bases and 6 bases, in that order; junction bases with no gene match: 9. Germline CDR1 SEHNR, CDR2 FQNEAQ (reference sequence).

V gene TRBV30 combines with J gene TRBJ2-7, with 11 bases fitting TRBD2. The CDR3 spans 14 residues. The V gene end was trimmed by 3 bases and the J gene end by 4 bases; junction bases not matched to a gene: 5. Germline V gene sequence: CDR1 GTSNPN, CDR2 SVGIG (reference sequence). The CDR3 DNA sequence: TGTGCCTGGAGATTAGCGGGGGGGCATTACGAGCAGTACTTC. It encodes CAWRLAGGHYEQYF.

The chain links TRBV5-1 to TRBJ2-7; TRBD1 aligns across 7 bases. The CDR3 covers 13 residues. J lost 3 bases, V lost 3 bases, and 3 bases had no gene match. Germline V gives CDR1 SGHRS, CDR2 YFSETQ. CDR3 nucleotide sequence: TGCGCCAGCAGCTCAGGGACAGTCTACGAGCAGTACTTC. Protein: CASSSGTVYEQYF.

J is TRBJ1-2 and V is TRBV7-2, with TRBD1 as a possible D gene (6 bases). Germline assignment: CDR1 SGHTA and CDR2 FQGNSA. This CDR3 has 12 amino acids. Trimming stripped 5 bases from V and 14 bases from J, with 18 bases between. The CDR3 spells CASSTPGTRETF. CDR3 in DNA: TGTGCCAGCAGCACACCCGGGACACGGGAAACCTTC.

The genes are TRBV27 and TRBJ2-7, with 8 positions matching TRBD1. Per germline, CDR1 MNHEY and CDR2 SMNVEV (reference sequence). This CDR3 is 14 amino acids long. V was clipped by 4 bases and J by 1 base; unmatched bases: 3. The CDR3 sequence is CASSYRGESYEQYF. The CDR3, as DNA: TGTGCCAGCAGTTACAGGGGGGAGTCCTACGAGCAGTACTTC.

This clone was seen more than once but under ten times. This chain links TRBV29-1 with TRBJ2-3, with D perhaps matching TRBD2 (6 bases). This CDR3 is 14 amino acids long. Germline V gene lookup returns CDR1 SQVTM and CDR2 ANQGSEA. V lost 4 bases and J lost 3, with 14 bases in between. This chain's CDR3 is CSVAAGRSTDTQYF. The CDR3 nucleotides are TGCAGCGTTGCGGCAGGGAGGTCGACAGATACGCAGTATTTT.